Below are 8 T cell receptor beta chains sequenced from a single sample in a study of T cell clonality in common variable immunodeficiency. Method: immunoSEQ multiplex PCR; TCRdb's copy keeps in-frame clones and lacks some. The table records tens of thousands of clones without singletons, the ten largest covering approximately 2.7%. Input material: peripheral blood mononuclear cells. These receptors all stem from a person aged 18 to 70 in good health.

This clone has at least ten counts. The CDR3 goes on 3 residues after the read ends, and that part is filled in from the germline J gene. The chain employs TRBV5-5 and TRBJ1-2; TRBD1 aligns across 7 bases. Germline V gene sequence: CDR1 SGHKS, CDR2 YYEKEE (reference sequence). J gave up 3 bases and V 0 bases, and 2 bases lay outside the gene matches. This CDR3 comprises 14 residues. The sequenced part of the CDR3 DNA is TGTGCCAGCAGCTTGGCAGGGGGTGACTATGGC. Protein product: CASSLAGGDYG. The CDR3 reads in full as CASSLAGGDYGYTF.

On this clone: The read ends 3 residues early relative to the CDR3; the germline J gene fills the gap. The chain joins TRBV20-1 to TRBJ1-2, with 8 bases fitting TRBD1. This CDR3 is 16 amino acids long. CDR1 is DFQATT and CDR2 is SNEGSKA in the germline V gene (reference sequence). J lost 3 bases, V lost 0 bases, and 9 bases had no gene match. CDR3 region: CSARDPSTGGDYGYTF. The covered CDR3 bases are TGCAGTGCTAGAGATCCTAGTACAGGGGGGGACTATGGC.

This clone was counted ten times or more. The read finishes 3 residues shy of the CDR3 end, and the germline J gene is used to complete it. J is TRBJ2-3 and V is TRBV7-9; 9 bases agree with TRBD1. CDR3 size: 14 residues. Germline trimming cut 2 bases from V and 6 bases from J; bases unmatched to any gene: 3. From germline, CDR1 is SEHNR and CDR2 FQNEAQ (reference sequence). The CDR3 sequence is CASSLTQGADTQYF. The part of the CDR3 DNA that was read is TGTGCCAGCAGCTTAACACAGGGGGCGGATACG. Using reference TRBV7-9 and TRBJ2-3 for the parts outside the CDR3, the full variable domain is DTGVSQNPRHKITKRGQNVTFRCDPISEHNRLYWYRQTLGQGPEFLTYFQNEAQLEKSRLLSDRFSAERPKGSFSTLEIQRTEQGDSAMYLCASSLTQGADTQYFGPGTRLTVL.

There are many counts of this clone. The CDR3 end falls 3 residues outside the read, so it is completed with the germline J gene. The chain joins TRBV6-4 to TRBJ2-3; the match to TRBD2 covers 10 bases. Unmatched junction bases numbered 3, after V lost 2 bases and J lost 4 bases. CDR3 size: 15 residues. Germline lookup yields CDR1 MRHNA and CDR2 SNTAGT. The part of the CDR3 DNA that was read is TGTGCCAGCAGTGACGAAGCGGGAGGGGCAGATACG. It specifies CASSDEAGGADT. The whole CDR3 protein is CASSDEAGGADTQYF.

This clone has ten or more counts. The sequenced fragment ends 3 residues before the CDR3 boundary, so the rest is inferred from the germline J gene. V is TRBV5-1 and J is TRBJ1-4, with a possible D match to TRBD1 (6 bases). This CDR3 region has 15 residues. V shed 1 base and J shed 3 bases, with 10 bases lying between them. CDR1 and CDR2 from the germline V gene are SGHRS and YFSETQ. CDR3 bases read: TGCGCCAGCAGCTTGTCACAGGGTCCTAATGAAAAA. This gives the protein CASSLSQGPNEK. The whole CDR3 region reads CASSLSQGPNEKLFF.

Only a few counts were recorded for this clone. With the read ending 3 residues before the CDR3 end, the germline J gene is used to fill in that end. The V call is TRBV10-3, the J call TRBJ2-1; no reliable D call. V was trimmed by 7 bases and J by 8 bases, leaving 12 bases between them. Germline-derived CDR1 and CDR2 are ENHRY and SYGVKD. The CDR3 sequence is 12 residues long. The covered CDR3 bases are TGTGCCATCAAACCTGGGCTTGATGAG. Protein: CAIKPGLDE. From start to end, the CDR3 is CAIKPGLDEQFF.

This clone was seen at least ten times. The missing CDR3 end, 3 residues past where the read stops, is filled in from the germline J gene. This sequence joins TRBV2 and TRBJ2-7, with 8 bases matching TRBD1. With V trimmed by 3 bases and J by 6 bases, 4 bases remained unmatched. CDR3 length: 13 residues. Germline V gene lookup returns CDR1 SNHLY and CDR2 FYNNEI. CDR3 sequence: CASSDRTGTEQYF. The part of the CDR3 DNA that was read is TGTGCCAGCAGTGACCGGACAGGGACCGAG.

This clone was counted ten times or more. Read data end 3 residues before the CDR3 end; the end is taken from the germline J gene. V gene TRBV7-6 combines with J gene TRBJ2-5, with 10 bases that match TRBD1. V was pared by 8 bases and J by 5 bases, with 8 bases of the junction left unmatched. The CDR3 sequence is 14 residues long. Looked up from germline, CDR1 is SGHVS and CDR2 is FNYEAQ. CDR3: CASSTGGGMETQYF. Partial CDR3 DNA: TGTGCCAGCTCGACAGGGGGCGGGATGGAGACC.